These T cell receptor beta chains were read from a single sample in a study of cytomegalovirus exposure and HLA in healthy donors. Generated by immunoSEQ multiplex PCR, the TCRdb table keeps only in-frame clones and is missing some. The table records about 130,000 clones, 81% of them present only once. Source material: PBMCs. The receptors here all came from a man aged 18 to 29 in good health and CMV-seropositive. Each CDR3 is given with its conserved first and last residue. The order of the fields is D gene, V gene, J gene, clone size, CDR3 protein, CDR3 DNA. D genes are given only for firm matches. For some rows the clone size is stated as once, few or many, or as a class when expanded; others skip it.

>.|TRBV18|TRBJ1-5|.
CASSAGNQPQHF
TGTGCCAGCTCGGCAGGGAATCAGCCCCAGCATTTT
>.|TRBV4-1|TRBJ1-1|.
CASSQLLGAAEAFF
TGCGCCAGCAGCCAATTGTTGGGGGCCGCTGAAGCTTTCTTT
>.|TRBV7-9|TRBJ2-7|once
CASSLVSRRLGYEQYF
TGTGCCAGCAGTCTAGTTTCGCGTCGTCTCGGTTACGAGCAGTACTTC
>.|TRBV7-6|TRBJ1-4|.
CASSLKVAASYSGEKLFF
TGTGCCAGCAGCTTAAAAGTGGCAGCCTCTTATTCGGGGGAAAAACTGTTTTTT
>TRBD2|TRBV13|TRBJ2-7|.
CASSSRRTSGSYEQYF
TGTGCCAGCAGCTCACGCAGGACTAGCGGATCCTACGAGCAGTACTTC
>.|TRBV5-6|TRBJ1-5|once
CASSSGPQENQPQHF
TGTGCCAGCAGCTCGGGTCCACAGGAAAATCAGCCCCAGCATTTT
>TRBD2|TRBV13|TRBJ2-1|.
CASSLPGGALNEQFF
TGTGCCAGCAGCTTGCCGGGGGGAGCTCTCAATGAGCAGTTCTTC
>TRBD2|TRBV6-5|TRBJ2-7|.
CASNEAGAYGQYF
TGTGCCAGCAACGAGGCGGGAGCCTACGGGCAGTACTTC
>.|TRBV6-6|TRBJ1-2|few
CASSYLAALEGYTF
TGTGCCAGCAGTTACCTCGCGGCTTTGGAGGGCTACACCTTC
>.|TRBV11-2|TRBJ2-7|.
CASSLDLSREFDEQYF
TGTGCCAGCAGCTTAGATTTGTCCAGGGAATTCGACGAGCAGTACTTC
>TRBD1|TRBV6-1|TRBJ1-2|once
CASSVGQDYGYTF
TGTGCCAGCAGTGTAGGACAGGACTATGGCTACACCTTC
>.|TRBV30|TRBJ2-3|.
CAWSRTLVTDTQYF
TGTGCCTGGAGTCGGACATTGGTCACAGATACGCAGTATTTT
>.|TRBV11-2|TRBJ1-2|.
CASSFYGGDTNYGYTF
TGTGCCAGCAGCTTTTATGGGGGGGATACTAACTATGGCTATACCTTC
>.|TRBV5-1|TRBJ1-1|.
CASSRQGSTEAFF
TGCGCCAGCAGCCGGCAGGGCAGCACTGAAGCTTTCTTT
>TRBD2|TRBV9|TRBJ2-1|.
CASSEAGGSYNEQFF
TGTGCCAGCAGCGAAGCGGGGGGCTCCTACAATGAGCAGTTCTTC
>TRBD1|TRBV4-3|TRBJ1-1|.
CASSQGTAPSEAFF
TGCGCCAGCAGCCAGGGGACAGCACCTTCTGAAGCTTTCTTT
>.|TRBV15|TRBJ2-1|.
CATTPRGGNEQFF
TGTGCCACCACCCCGAGGGGGGGGAATGAGCAGTTCTTC
>.|TRBV15|TRBJ1-1|.
CATSSPVRATAFF
TGTGCCACCAGCAGCCCGGTGAGGGCTACGGCTTTCTTT
>.|TRBV30|TRBJ2-7|.
CAWRQGNYGEQYF
TGTGCCTGGAGGCAGGGAAATTATGGCGAGCAGTACTTC
>.|TRBV7-2|TRBJ2-3|.
CASSAVVTDTQYF
TGTGCCAGCAGCGCGGTCGTGACTGATACGCAGTATTTT
>.|TRBV7-2|TRBJ2-2|.
CASSRPGNTGELFF
TGTGCCAGCAGCCGCCCAGGGAACACCGGGGAGCTGTTTTTT
>TRBD2|TRBV5-1|TRBJ2-1|.
CASARTSGTNNEQFF
TGCGCCAGCGCCCGAACTAGCGGGACTAACAATGAGCAGTTCTTC
>.|TRBV9|TRBJ2-1|.
CASSVGGGEQFF
TGTGCCAGCAGCGTTGGGGGAGGTGAGCAGTTCTTC
>.|TRBV7-6|TRBJ2-1|.
CASSRASIDEQFF
TGTGCCAGCAGCCGTGCTAGTATCGATGAGCAGTTCTTC
>.|TRBV15|TRBJ1-2|.
CATSRDRNYGYTF
TGTGCCACCAGCAGGGACAGAAACTATGGCTACACCTTC
>TRBD1|TRBV30|TRBJ1-3|.
CAWGADRGSGNTIYF
TGTGCCTGGGGGGCTGACAGGGGATCTGGAAACACCATATATTTT
>.|TRBV14|TRBJ2-7|.
CASSQAIWGDEQYF
TGTGCCAGCAGCCAAGCTATTTGGGGGGACGAGCAGTACTTC
>TRBD1|TRBV11-2|TRBJ2-7|.
CASSLDPGQGIYEQYF
TGTGCCAGCAGCTTAGATCCGGGACAGGGGATCTACGAGCAGTACTTC
>TRBD2|TRBV5-5|TRBJ2-1|.
CASSTGLAGGSEQFF
TGTGCCAGCAGCACGGGACTAGCGGGAGGTAGTGAGCAGTTCTTC
>.|TRBV4-3|TRBJ1-1|.
CASSQNMNTEAFF
TGCGCCAGCAGTCAAAATATGAACACTGAAGCTTTCTTT
>.|TRBV7-2|TRBJ2-2|.
CASSLAKTSTGELFF
TGTGCCAGCAGCTTAGCGAAGACAAGCACCGGGGAGCTGTTTTTT
>.|TRBV19|TRBJ2-6|.
CASSPVRFSGANVLTF
TGTGCCAGTAGTCCAGTCAGGTTCTCTGGGGCCAACGTCCTGACTTTC
>TRBD1|TRBV10-2|TRBJ1-5|.
CASSASRQGVMVQPQHF
TGCGCCAGCAGTGCCTCCCGACAGGGGGTGATGGTTCAGCCCCAGCATTTT
>TRBD1|TRBV11-2|TRBJ2-7|.
CASTSDRATLYEQYF
TGTGCCAGCACGTCGGACAGGGCCACACTCTACGAGCAGTACTTC
>.|TRBV7-8|TRBJ2-3|.
CASSLVRDTQYF
TGTGCCAGCAGCTTAGTGCGGGATACGCAGTATTTT
>TRBD1|TRBV4-2|TRBJ2-7|.
CASSPARDRGYEQYF
TGTGCCAGCAGCCCAGCCAGGGACAGGGGCTACGAGCAGTACTTC
>.|TRBV2|TRBJ2-1|once
CASSLQGRGGEQFF
TGTGCCAGCAGTTTACAGGGACGGGGCGGTGAGCAGTTCTTC
>TRBD1|TRBV5-8|TRBJ2-7|.
CVSSLTGTGNYEQYF
TGTGTCAGCAGCCTTACCGGGACAGGGAACTACGAGCAGTACTTC
>TRBD1|TRBV10-2|TRBJ2-3|.
CASKARQGHYTDTQYF
TGCGCCAGCAAAGCCCGACAGGGACATTACACAGATACGCAGTATTTT
>TRBD1|TRBV7-2|TRBJ2-1|.
CASSSGQGRNEQFF
TGTGCCAGCAGCTCGGGACAGGGTAGAAATGAGCAGTTCTTC
>TRBD2|TRBV18|TRBJ2-1|.
CASSPWTSRYNEQFF
TGTGCCAGCTCACCCTGGACTAGCAGATACAATGAGCAGTTCTTC
>.|TRBV11-3|TRBJ2-5|once
CASSRGANLEETQYF
TGTGCCAGCAGCCGGGGGGCTAACCTGGAGGAGACCCAGTACTTC
>.|TRBV7-9|TRBJ1-1|.
CASSLQGLEVNTEAFF
TGTGCCAGCAGCTTACAGGGGTTAGAGGTGAACACTGAAGCTTTCTTT
>TRBD2|TRBV5-1|TRBJ2-7|.
CASSSRREGLWYEQYF
TGCGCCAGCAGCTCTCGGCGGGAGGGCCTATGGTACGAGCAGTACTTC
>TRBD1|TRBV4-2|TRBJ2-7|.
CASSPTPGQGDLYLVYGQYF
TGTGCCAGCAGCCCAACCCCGGGGCAGGGGGATCTTTACCTAGTCTACGGGCAGTACTTC
>.|TRBV7-9|TRBJ2-2|.
CASSLGLAPGELFF
TGTGCCAGCAGCTTAGGGCTAGCCCCCGGGGAGCTGTTTTTT
>.|TRBV19|TRBJ1-2|.
CAIHRGGDYGYTF
TGTGCCATCCACCGGGGAGGTGACTATGGCTACACCTTC
>TRBD2|TRBV5-1|TRBJ2-2|.
CASSWLAGGPAGELFF
TGCGCCAGCAGCTGGTTAGCGGGAGGGCCAGCCGGGGAGCTGTTTTTT
>.|TRBV6-1|TRBJ2-1|.
CASSGSRNEQFF
TGTGCCAGCAGTGGGTCTAGAAATGAGCAGTTCTTC
>TRBD1|TRBV5-1|TRBJ2-1|.
CASSPGQGAFYNEQFF
TGCGCCAGCAGCCCGGGACAGGGGGCATTCTACAATGAGCAGTTCTTC
>TRBD1|TRBV7-9|TRBJ2-7|.
CSSSSKLGTGPYEQYF
TGTTCCAGCAGCTCTAAGTTAGGGACAGGGCCCTACGAGCAGTACTTC
>.|TRBV4-3|TRBJ2-1|.
CASSHVPGSGYNEQFF
TGCGCCAGCAGCCACGTCCCGGGGAGCGGATACAATGAGCAGTTCTTC
>.|TRBV6-6|TRBJ2-7|few
CASSKDSYGEAYEQYF
TGTGCCAGCAGTAAAGACAGTTATGGGGAGGCCTACGAGCAGTACTTC
>.|TRBV10-2|TRBJ2-1|.
CASSEPYNSGEQFF
TGCGCCAGCAGTGAGCCCTACAACAGCGGGGAGCAGTTCTTC
>.|TRBV19|TRBJ2-2|once
CASSRGAGENTGELFF
TGTGCCAGTAGTAGGGGGGCGGGGGAGAACACCGGGGAGCTGTTTTTT
>.|TRBV15|TRBJ1-4|few
CATSRDNAGWNEKLFF
TGTGCCACCAGCAGAGATAACGCAGGGTGGAATGAAAAACTGTTTTTT
>TRBD2|TRBV18|TRBJ2-1|.
CASSTAWGGSGNEQFF
TGTGCCAGCTCAACCGCATGGGGGGGTTCGGGCAATGAGCAGTTCTTC
>TRBD1|TRBV7-2|TRBJ2-5|.
CASSGPGTGWSETQYF
TGTGCCAGCAGCGGCCCCGGGACAGGGTGGTCAGAGACCCAGTACTTC
>TRBD1|TRBV7-2|TRBJ1-2|.
CASSWGQGGNYGYTF
TGTGCCAGCAGCTGGGGACAGGGTGGGAACTATGGCTACACCTTC